Listed below are T cell receptor beta chains from one sample, sequenced in a study of chemoradiotherapy in HPV16-positive cancers. Generated by immunoSEQ multiplex PCR, the TCRdb table keeps only in-frame clones and is missing some. The sample consists of roughly 24,000 clones, about nine tenths of them appearing once. Sequences were derived from blood, sampled from a patient who underwent chemoradiotherapy. These receptors came from a human donor with HPV-associated anogenital cancer. CDR3s include the opening cysteine and the closing phenylalanine or tryptophan. The D gene is left open where the match is weak. The size field is filled for only some rows; it gives once, few, many or a size class.

J gene | clone size | D gene | V gene | CDR3 DNA | CDR3 protein
TRBJ1-5 | NA | TRBD1 | TRBV19 | TGTGCCAGTTACGGGACAGATAGCAATCAGCCCCAGCATTTT | CASYGTDSNQPQHF
TRBJ2-3 | NA | TRBD2 | TRBV5-5 | TGTGCCAGCAGCTTGGAAGGACTAGCGGGAGTAAATACGCAGTATTTT | CASSLEGLAGVNTQYF
TRBJ2-5 | once | NA | TRBV7-2 | TGTGCCAGCAGCTTAGGGTGGACAGAAGAGACCCAGTACTTC | CASSLGWTEETQYF
TRBJ1-1 | NA | TRBD1 | TRBV25-1 | TGTGCCAGCAGGTGGGGGGACAGAAACACTGAAGCTTTCTTT | CASRWGDRNTEAFF
TRBJ1-3 | NA | NA | TRBV7-9 | TGTGCCAGCAGCTTAGCGGTCAGGGACGGAAACACCATATATTTT | CASSLAVRDGNTIYF
TRBJ1-6 | NA | TRBD1 | TRBV18 | TGTGCCAGCTCACTTGACAGGGGTTCACCCCTCCACTTT | CASSLDRGSPLHF
TRBJ2-2 | NA | NA | TRBV6-5 | TGTGCCAGCAGTTACTCCAGGTCGCTCACCGGGGAGCTGTTTTTT | CASSYSRSLTGELFF
TRBJ1-1 | few | NA | TRBV6-4 | TGTGCCAGCAGCCAGGGCCCTAACACTGAAGCTTTCTTT | CASSQGPNTEAFF
TRBJ2-3 | NA | NA | TRBV7-8 | TGTGCCAGCAGCTTAGGTGGGACAACGGGAGATACGCAGTATTTT | CASSLGGTTGDTQYF
TRBJ2-1 | NA | TRBD1 | TRBV5-6 | TGTGCCAGCAGCGCGTCAGGGGGCGCTTTTTGGGTTAAGTTCTTC | CASSASGGAFWVKFF